This passage covers 10 T cell receptor beta chains from one sample sequenced in a study of T cell responses to AZD1222 COVID-19 vaccine. Method: immunoSEQ multiplex PCR; TCRdb's copy keeps in-frame clones and lacks some. The sample has 75,000 to 100,000 clones; approximately 86% are singletons. Material: peripheral blood, obtained on day 0 of AZD1222 vaccination. The source is an adult in good health.

The J gene is TRBJ2-3, the V gene TRBV11-2; 11 positions match TRBD2. The CDR3 runs 16 residues. V shed 2 bases and J 5 bases; nucleotides not matched to a gene: 6. Germline V gene sequence: CDR1 SGHAT, CDR2 FQNNGV. The CDR3 DNA is TGTGCCAGCAGCTTAACCCCTAGCGGGGGGTTAGATACGCAGTATTTT. This sequence encodes CASSLTPSGGLDTQYF.

The rearrangement joins TRBV7-2 to TRBJ1-5; the D is unclear. Trimming cost V 4 bases and J 3 bases, with 7 bases left between them. CDR3 size: 13 residues. Germline CDR1 reads SGHTA; CDR2 reads FQGNSA. CDR3 residues: CASSSDLNQPQHF. The CDR3 bases are TGTGCCAGCAGCTCTGACCTCAATCAGCCCCAGCATTTT.

For this clone: The junction departs from germline at one end; a sequencing error may be responsible. This chain uses TRBV6-1 with TRBJ2-5; 10 bases match TRBD1. This CDR3 is 14 amino acids long. Germline assignment: CDR1 MNHNS and CDR2 SASEGT. CDR3 amino acids: CASREAGQGETQYF. The CDR3 nucleotides are TGTGCCAGCAGGGAAGCGGGACAGGGGGAGACCCAGTACTTC.

The V gene is TRBV27, the J gene TRBJ1-2; possible D gene TRBD1, 5 bases. V lost 2 bases and J lost 7, with 11 bases in between. CDR3 length equals 13 residues. From germline, CDR1 is MNHEY and CDR2 SMNVEV (reference sequence). CDR3 nucleotide sequence: TGTGCCAGCAGTTTAGAAGGGGCAGGTGGCTACACCTTC. This encodes CASSLEGAGGYTF.

The chain joins TRBV9 to TRBJ2-5; D possibly corresponds to TRBD2 (6 bases). Trimming removed 0 bases from V and 5 bases from J, with 8 bases in between. Per the germline V gene, CDR1 is SGDLS and CDR2 is YYNGEE. CDR3 length: 13 residues. CDR3 in amino acids: CASSVGLVETQYF. CDR3 bases: TGTGCCAGCAGCGTAGGACTAGTGGAGACCCAGTACTTC.

This clone was counted between two and nine times. The CDR3 protein is CASSYTMNTEAFF. DNA of the CDR3: TGTGCCAGCAGTTACACCATGAACACTGAAGCTTTCTTT. V gene TRBV6-5 combines with J gene TRBJ1-1, with D unresolved. The CDR3 length is 13 residues. The germline V gene encodes CDR1 MNHEY and CDR2 SVGAGI. Trimming pared 2 bases from V and 0 bases from J, leaving 4 bases between.

The V and J genes are TRBV30 and TRBJ2-1; D might be TRBD1 (6 bases). The V gene's germline CDR1 is GTSNPN and CDR2 SVGIG (reference sequence). The CDR3 consists of 12 residues. Trimming stripped 0 bases from V and 8 bases from J, with 8 bases between. The CDR3 spells CAWSVQGYEQFF. The CDR3 DNA reads TGTGCCTGGAGTGTACAGGGATATGAGCAGTTCTTC.

V gene TRBV5-1 combines with J gene TRBJ1-5; 7 nucleotides line up with TRBD1. Germline V gene sequence: CDR1 SGHRS, CDR2 YFSETQ. This CDR3 has 17 amino acids. J was trimmed by 0 bases and V by 2 bases; bases with no gene match: 8. CDR3 DNA sequence: TGCGCCAGCAGCTTAACACCGACAGGGTATAGCAATCAGCCCCAGCATTTT. Translating gives CASSLTPTGYSNQPQHF.

The chain is built from TRBV7-8 and TRBJ1-2, with TRBD1 identical over 7 bases. Germline assignment: CDR1 SGHVS and CDR2 FQNEAQ. This CDR3 spans 14 amino acids. V lost 5 bases, J lost 10 bases, and 13 bases stayed unmatched. The CDR3 DNA follows: TGTGCCAGCAGCAACACCGGGAACAGGGGTTTCTACACCTTC. Amino acid sequence: CASSNTGNRGFYTF.

This clone was seen once. The chain is built from TRBV15 and TRBJ2-5, with TRBD2 matching 7 bases. The germline gives CDR1 LNHNV, CDR2 YYDKDF (reference sequence). The CDR3 contains 13 residues. V trimming: 5 bases; J trimming: 9 bases; junction bases outside the gene matches: 9. The CDR3, as DNA: TGTGCCACCAGCCACGACCTCGCGGGGGCCCAGTACTTC. Its protein is CATSHDLAGAQYF.